This T cell receptor (beta chain) is from a study of blood T cell repertoires in COVID-19. Sequenced by immunoSEQ multiplex PCR; TCRdb stores in-frame clones only, minus some. Of more than 300,000 clones in the sample, approximately 82% were seen once. The CDR3 covers 13 residues. V was trimmed by 3 bases and J by 5 bases, leaving 8 bases between them. The sequenced material came from peripheral blood. V is TRBV12-3 or TRBV12-4 and J is TRBJ1-5, with D possibly being TRBD1 (6 bases). This clonotype was obtained from a woman in her forties or fifties with acute or convalescent COVID-19. The CDR3 reads CASSFEGDQPQHF. DNA of the CDR3: TGTGCCAGCAGTTTCGAGGGGGATCAGCCCCAGCATTTT.